Below, 13 T cell receptor beta chains from the same sample are listed, as sequenced in a study of spatial heterogeneity in lung cancer. Indicated time point: sample taken at primary tumor resection. Sequencing of whole RNA from tumor, nontumor lung or frozen PBMC involved no sorting. TCRdb used MiXCR to reprocess the 5' RACE reads, holding one entry per CDR3 protein. The data show roughly 16,000 distinct CDR3 sequences, roughly a fifth seen once. The source was PBMCs, collected at surgery. These receptors were obtained from a female donor with early-stage non-small cell lung cancer.

This clonotype was counted many times. The rearrangement links TRBV28 to TRBJ1-5; unclear D gene. The CDR3 loop spans 15 amino acids. V gave up 5 bases and J gave up 4 bases, with 15 bases separating them. Germline assignment: CDR1 MDHEN and CDR2 SYDVKM. In DNA, the CDR3 is TGTGCCAGCAGTCCACCCTGGACGGAAAATCAGCCCCAGCATTTT. Translated: CASSPPWTENQPQHF.

This clonotype showed up many times. The chain couples TRBV2 to TRBJ2-7; 8 nucleotides align to TRBD1. The V gene end was trimmed by 6 bases and the J gene end by 5 bases; junction bases not matched to a gene: 12. This CDR3 spans 15 amino acids. Germline V gene sequence: CDR1 SNHLY, CDR2 FYNNEI. The CDR3 bases are TGTGCCAGCAGGGGGGACCGGACAGGGTTCGACGAGCAGTACTTC. Residues: CASRGDRTGFDEQYF.

This clonotype has at least ten counts. J is TRBJ1-1 and V is TRBV18; 7 bases agree with TRBD1. Germline values: CDR1 KGHSH, CDR2 LQKENI. V lost 7 bases, J lost 11 bases, and 13 bases stayed unmatched. The CDR3 length is 13 residues. The CDR3 reads CASLQTPGQRAFF. As DNA, the CDR3 is TGTGCCAGCTTACAAACCCCGGGACAGAGGGCTTTCTTT.

The V gene is TRBV7-9, the J gene TRBJ1-2; D unresolved. The germline V gene has CDR1 SEHNR and CDR2 FQNEAQ (reference sequence). The germline V and J ends were trimmed by 0 bases and 5 bases, with 4 bases remaining between them. The CDR3 contains 12 residues. The CDR3 coding sequence is TGTGCCAGCAGCTTAGCGGGGTATGGCTACACCTTC. Amino acid sequence: CASSLAGYGYTF.

V and J are TRBV11-2 and TRBJ2-5, with D maybe TRBD2 (6 bases). Per the germline V gene, CDR1 is SGHAT and CDR2 is FQNNGV. The germline V and J ends were trimmed by 5 bases and 4 bases, with 11 bases remaining between them. The CDR3 loop spans 13 amino acids. CDR3: CASSPGGRETQYF. The CDR3 DNA reads TGTGCCAGCAGCCCAGGAGGGAGAGAGACCCAGTACTTC.

This clonotype has at least ten counts. CDR3 in amino acids: CSAPARTSGSTDTQYF. In DNA form, the CDR3 reads TGCAGTGCTCCTGCCCGGACTAGCGGGAGCACAGATACGCAGTATTTT. V is TRBV20-1 and J is TRBJ2-3, with TRBD2 identical over 11 bases. CDR1 and CDR2 (germline): DFQATT, SNEGSKA (reference sequence). The length of the CDR3 is 16 residues. J lost 0 bases, V lost 5 bases, and 7 bases had no gene match.

This clonotype has ten or more counts. The chain combines TRBV29-1 with TRBJ2-2, with D hard to call. Trimming shortened V by 6 bases and J by 3 bases, and 2 bases separated the two germline ends. CDR3 length equals 10 residues. Germline V lookup: CDR1 SQVTM, CDR2 ANQGSEA. The CDR3 region is CSVYTGELFF. The CDR3 DNA reads TGCAGCGTGTACACCGGGGAGCTGTTTTTT.

This clonotype was seen many times. The rearrangement joins TRBV3-2 to TRBJ2-2; no DNA check was done on the table's D call, TRBD2. TRBV3-2 is a documented pseudogene. CDR3 length: 17 residues. Here the CDR3 reads CASSQPTSGKTPGELFF. DNA for the CDR3: TGTGCCAGCAGCCAGCCGACTAGCGGGAAAACTCCCGGGGAGCTGTTTTTT.

This clonotype was counted between two and nine times. The V gene is TRBV5-1, the J gene TRBJ2-5; 9 bases agree with TRBD1. CDR1 and CDR2 from the germline V gene are SGHRS and YFSETQ. Losses at the gene ends were 4 bases for V and 6 bases for J; bases not matched to a gene: 4. The CDR3 loop spans 13 amino acids. The chain's CDR3 is CASSPQGAQTQYF. The CDR3 nucleotides are TGCGCCAGCAGCCCACAGGGGGCACAGACCCAGTACTTC.

This clonotype is labeled as medium-sized. V is TRBV7-2 and J is TRBJ2-6; 7 bases match TRBD2. The CDR3 contains 15 residues. CDR1 is SGHTA and CDR2 is FQGNSA in the germline V gene. The V gene end was trimmed by 3 bases and the J gene end by 1 base; junction bases not matched to a gene: 0. The CDR3 nucleotides read TGTGCCAGCAGCTTCGGGGGGTCTGGGGCCAACGTCCTGACTTTC. This sequence encodes CASSFGGSGANVLTF.

This clonotype was seen ten or more times. The chain's CDR3 is CAWSGPGTGYSGANVLTF. CDR3 nucleotides: TGTGCCTGGAGTGGGCCCGGGACAGGGTACTCTGGGGCCAACGTCCTGACTTTC. The chain recombines TRBV30 with TRBJ2-6, with 9 bases lining up with TRBD1. The V gene's germline CDR1 is GTSNPN and CDR2 SVGIG (reference sequence). Trimming removed 1 base from V and 0 bases from J; junction bases left unmatched: 7. The CDR3 contains 18 residues.

Ten or more counts support this clonotype. The chain combines TRBV9 with TRBJ1-1, with D tentatively TRBD1 (6 bases). The germline CDR1 and CDR2 sequences are SGDLS and YYNGEE. The CDR3 is 16 amino acids. V dropped 3 bases and J dropped 0 bases, with 15 bases sitting between them. CDR3 loop: CASSGVGDRLNTEAFF. DNA for the CDR3: TGTGCCAGCAGCGGAGTAGGTGACAGGCTGAACACTGAAGCTTTCTTT.

This clonotype was recorded at least ten times. The chain carries TRBV5-6 and TRBJ2-1; no reliable D call. From germline, CDR1 is SGHDT and CDR2 YYEEEE. Trimming shortened V by 4 bases and J by 1 base, and 9 bases separated the two germline ends. This CDR3 comprises 14 residues. CDR3 sequence: CASSHEWSYNEQFF. As DNA, the CDR3 is TGTGCCAGCAGCCACGAATGGTCCTACAATGAGCAGTTCTTC.